The clone carrying this T cell receptor (beta chain) came up once. The source of the sample is a study of shared clonotypes between healthy human individuals. Data came from immunoSEQ multiplex PCR; TCRdb stores just in-frame clones and leaves some out. The sample records 400,000 to 500,000 clones, 79% being singletons. Trimming left V 6 bases short and J 6 bases short, with 20 bases between. Germline V gene data show CDR1 as MNHNY and CDR2 as SVGAGI (reference sequence). This CDR3 is 16 amino acids long. Sequencing was done on a sample of PBMCs. The chain links TRBV6-6 to TRBJ2-2; possible D gene TRBD1, 5 bases. This sequence originates from a woman between 40 and 55 years old in good health. Some clones in this sample may be carry-over from other donors' samples. CDR3 sequence (DNA): TGTGCCAGCAGCACTCCATCAGGGTCAGGAGCCGGGGAGCTGTTTTTT. As protein: CASSTPSGSGAGELFF.